These 20 T cell receptor beta chains came from one sample sequenced in a study of shared clonotypes between healthy human individuals. Measured with immunoSEQ multiplex PCR; TCRdb has only the in-frame clones, and not every one. The table includes around 1.5 million clones, around 98% detected once. The material sequenced was naive CD4+ T cells sorted from blood. Specified subset: CD45RA+ positively selected. These receptors all come from a man aged 25 to 45 in good health.

This clone was observed a single time. The chain has TRBV5-4 and TRBJ2-3, with 11 bases fitting TRBD2. Germline lookup yields CDR1 SGHNT and CDR2 YYREEE (reference sequence). The CDR3 covers 17 residues. Germline trimming cut 0 bases from V and 2 bases from J; bases unmatched to any gene: 5. The CDR3 spells CASSLAASGGYTDTQYF. The CDR3 DNA reads as TGTGCCAGCAGCTTGGCCGCTAGCGGGGGGTACACAGATACGCAGTATTTT.

This rearrangement joins TRBV5-1 to TRBJ2-1; a weak D match, TRBD2 (6 bases). The CDR3 runs 13 residues. The germline V gene has CDR1 SGHRS and CDR2 YFSETQ. V shed 2 bases and J shed 5 bases, with 8 bases lying between them. In DNA form, the CDR3 reads TGCGCCAGCAGCTTTGGGAGGAACAATGAGCAGTTCTTC. It codes for CASSFGRNNEQFF.

This sequence joins TRBV10-1 and TRBJ2-2, with D possibly TRBD1 on 5 matching bases. Germline CDR1 is WNHNN and CDR2 is SYGVQD (reference sequence). The CDR3 length is 16 residues. V gave up 0 bases and J gave up 0 bases, with 8 bases separating them. CDR3 sequence reads: CASSESGAPNTGELFF. CDR3 nucleotide sequence: TGCGCCAGCAGTGAGTCAGGGGCCCCGAACACCGGGGAGCTGTTTTTT.

The CDR3 protein is CASSGNPEETQYF. In nucleotides, the CDR3 is TGCGCCAGCAGCGGAAATCCGGAAGAGACCCAGTACTTC. The genes are TRBV5-1 and TRBJ2-5; unclear D gene. V lost 4 bases, J lost 3 bases, and 10 bases lay in between. Germline CDR1 and CDR2: SGHRS and YFSETQ. This CDR3 spans 13 amino acids.

The rearrangement uses TRBV6-5 and TRBJ2-1, with TRBD2 identical over 7 bases. The germline gives CDR1 MNHEY, CDR2 SVGAGI. The J segment lost 2 bases and the V segment lost 6 bases, leaving 7 bases of the junction unmatched. The CDR3 has 15 amino acids. DNA of the CDR3: TGTGCCAGCAGCCGTCCTAGCGGACCCTACAATGAGCAGTTCTTC. It codes for CASSRPSGPYNEQFF.

The CDR3 loop reads CASSQFGRANTGELFF. The CDR3 DNA sequence: TGTGCCAGCAGCCAGTTTGGACGGGCGAACACCGGGGAGCTGTTTTTT. This sequence joins TRBV14 and TRBJ2-2; D is ambiguous. The CDR3 length is 16 residues. The ends were cut back, 3 bases at V and 0 bases at J, with 11 bases in the middle. Germline values: CDR1 SGHDN, CDR2 FVKESK.

V and J are TRBV30 and TRBJ2-3; possible D gene TRBD1, 5 bases. V lost 7 bases and J 7 bases, leaving 12 bases between the germline ends. Germline loops: CDR1 GTSNPN, CDR2 SVGIG (reference sequence). The CDR3 has 11 amino acids. The CDR3 reads CASERTHTQYF. Written as DNA, the CDR3 is TGTGCCTCGGAGAGGACACATACGCAGTATTTT. The full variable domain, completed using reference TRBV30 and TRBJ2-3, is SQTIHQWPATLVQPVGSPLSLECTVEGTSNPNLYWYRQAAGRGLQLLFYSVGIGQISSEVPQNLSASRPQDRQFILSSKKLLLSDSGFYLCASERTHTQYFGPGTRLTVL.

CDR3 loop: CASSLEQGKNEQFF. The CDR3 region has the DNA TGTGCCAGCAGCTTAGAACAGGGGAAGAATGAGCAGTTCTTC. The rearrangement joins TRBV7-9 to TRBJ2-1; TRBD1 agrees at 7 bases. The J segment lost 7 bases and the V segment lost 1 base, leaving 4 bases of the junction unmatched. The length of the CDR3 is 14 residues. Germline V CDR1 and CDR2: SEHNR, FQNEAQ (reference sequence).

The rearrangement joins TRBV5-1 to TRBJ2-2, with no clear D. This CDR3 has 13 residues. Germline CDR1 SGHRS, CDR2 YFSETQ. V was shortened by 1 base and J by 4 bases, with 5 bases between the two germline ends. This CDR3 reads CASSLIGTGELFF. In DNA, the CDR3 is TGCGCCAGCAGCTTGATCGGCACCGGGGAGCTGTTTTTT.

This rearrangement joins TRBV28 to TRBJ2-7; D is ambiguous. Trimming shortened V by 3 bases and J by 9 bases, and 12 bases separated the two germline ends. This CDR3 contains 12 residues. Germline lookup yields CDR1 MDHEN and CDR2 SYDVKM. CDR3 nucleotides: TGTGCCAGCAGTTTTTCCGGTCGAGGGCAGTACTTC. It translates to CASSFSGRGQYF.

This clone was detected only once. The gene calls are TRBV18 and TRBJ1-5; D possibly corresponds to TRBD1 (5 bases). V was trimmed by 3 bases and J by 6 bases, leaving 12 bases between them. The CDR3 loop spans 14 amino acids. CDR1 is KGHSH, CDR2 LQKENI, per germline. CDR3 region: CASSPGVAGQPQHF. The DNA for the CDR3 is TGTGCCAGCTCACCGGGGGTTGCGGGTCAGCCCCAGCATTTT.

The chain carries TRBV7-9 and TRBJ2-5, with D perhaps matching TRBD1 (6 bases). V shed 3 bases and J shed 4 bases, with 12 bases lying between them. Germline V gene data show CDR1 as SEHNR and CDR2 as FQNEAQ (reference sequence). The CDR3 covers 14 residues. The CDR3 coding sequence is TGTGCCAGCAGCTTCGACAGGCTAGTAGAGACCCAGTACTTC. Translation: CASSFDRLVETQYF.

V and J are TRBV29-1 and TRBJ1-5; 7 bases align to TRBD1. This CDR3 comprises 13 residues. Germline CDR1 SQVTM, CDR2 ANQGSEA. With V trimmed by 5 bases and J by 3 bases, 4 bases remained unmatched. CDR3 sequence (DNA): TGCAGCGTTCGAGGGGGCAACAATCAGCCCCAGCATTTT. It specifies CSVRGGNNQPQHF.

This chain joins TRBV7-2 and TRBJ1-4, with D unclear. V dropped 1 base and J dropped 7 bases, with 13 bases sitting between them. This CDR3 has 15 amino acids. Germline CDR1 and CDR2: SGHTA and FQGNSA. Here the CDR3 reads CASSLVGNRGEKLFF. The CDR3 nucleotides are TGTGCCAGCAGCTTAGTCGGGAACCGAGGTGAAAAACTGTTTTTT.

The chain couples TRBV7-2 to TRBJ1-2, with 9 bases fitting TRBD1. The length of the CDR3 is 15 residues. Germline values: CDR1 SGHTA, CDR2 FQGNSA. J lost 7 bases, V lost 1 base, and 7 bases had no gene match. DNA of the CDR3: TGTGCCAGCAGCTTAGGGTTACAGGGGGCGTCTGGCTACACCTTC. This sequence encodes CASSLGLQGASGYTF.

This clone appeared a single time. CDR3 DNA: TGTGCCAGCAGGAGGGGGACAGGGGATGGCTACACCTTC. Its translation: CASRRGTGDGYTF. The chain combines TRBV2 with TRBJ1-2; 10 nucleotides line up with TRBD1. Germline V gene data show CDR1 as SNHLY and CDR2 as FYNNEI. The CDR3 totals 13 residues. Unmatched junction bases numbered 4, after V lost 6 bases and J lost 6 bases.

The CDR3 DNA is TGTGCCAGCAGCTTGGGCGGGAGGGCCTACGAGCAGTACTTC. It is translated as CASSLGGRAYEQYF. The chain uses TRBV7-9 and TRBJ2-7, with 9 bases lining up with TRBD2. The CDR3 is 14 amino acids. Looked up from germline, CDR1 is SEHNR and CDR2 is FQNEAQ (reference sequence). The junction had 2 bases not matched to a gene; V was cut back by 3 bases and J by 2 bases.

This chain links TRBV5-4 with TRBJ2-7; 12 bases align to TRBD1. V dropped 4 bases and J dropped 7; count of bases not matched to a gene: 6. CDR1 and CDR2 (germline): SGHNT, YYREEE (reference sequence). The CDR3 extends over 14 amino acids. The CDR3 DNA follows: TGTGCCAGCAGCCCCGGGACAGGGGGCGGTGAGCAGTACTTC. Its translation is CASSPGTGGGEQYF.

The chain recombines TRBV29-1 with TRBJ1-5; 7 positions agree with TRBD1. The length of the CDR3 is 14 residues. Germline loops: CDR1 SQVTM, CDR2 ANQGSEA. V dropped 4 bases and J dropped 3; count of bases not matched to a gene: 6. The CDR3 region is CSVGQGGYNQPQHF. For the CDR3, the DNA is TGCAGCGTTGGACAGGGAGGGTACAATCAGCCCCAGCATTTT.

The chain links TRBV18 to TRBJ2-2, with unresolved D. Germline lookup yields CDR1 KGHSH and CDR2 LQKENI. The ends were cut back, 10 bases at V and 6 bases at J, with 12 bases in the middle. CDR3 length: 12 residues. The CDR3 nucleotides read TGTGCCAACTCTATAGCCTCCGGGGAGCTGTTTTTT. Protein: CANSIASGELFF.